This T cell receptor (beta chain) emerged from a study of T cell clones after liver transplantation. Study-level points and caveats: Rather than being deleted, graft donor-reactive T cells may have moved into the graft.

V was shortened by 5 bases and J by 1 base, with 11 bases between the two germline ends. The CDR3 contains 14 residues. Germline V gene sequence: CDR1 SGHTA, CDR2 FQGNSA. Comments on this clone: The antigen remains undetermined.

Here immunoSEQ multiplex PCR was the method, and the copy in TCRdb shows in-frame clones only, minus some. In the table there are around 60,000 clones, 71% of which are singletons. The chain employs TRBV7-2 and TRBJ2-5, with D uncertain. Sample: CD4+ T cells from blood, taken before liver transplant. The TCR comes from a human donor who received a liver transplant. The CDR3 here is CASSAATSQETQYF. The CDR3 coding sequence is TGTGCCAGCAGCGCGGCCACAAGCCAAGAGACCCAGTACTTC.